This TCR beta chain was recorded in a study of blood T cell repertoires in COVID-19. Study details: Some COVID-19 samples were acute and others convalescent; all came from the United States, Italy and Spain. Sample material is recorded as cDNA or gDNA derived from T cells, B-cell-depleted T cells, or PBMCs.

This clone was seen just once. Residents of 20 to 25 US areas, aged about 18 to 89 years, made up the participants. This table comes from immunoSEQ multiplex PCR, and its TCRdb copy is limited to in-frame clones, with some not included. Of about 160,000 clones listed, approximately 80% are singletons. This receptor was obtained from a man aged 40-55 years who had recovered from COVID-19. Sequenced sample: PBMCs or T cells enriched from blood (not recorded which).

This CDR3 is CSASRDRGKYEQYV. DNA for the CDR3: TGCAGTGCTAGTAGAGACAGGGGAAAATACGAGCAGTACGTC. The chain couples TRBV20-1 to TRBJ2-7, with TRBD1 identical over 8 bases. The ends lost 3 bases at V and 4 bases at J; junction bases unmatched: 8. Germline V CDR1 and CDR2: DFQATT, SNEGSKA (reference sequence). CDR3 size: 14 residues.